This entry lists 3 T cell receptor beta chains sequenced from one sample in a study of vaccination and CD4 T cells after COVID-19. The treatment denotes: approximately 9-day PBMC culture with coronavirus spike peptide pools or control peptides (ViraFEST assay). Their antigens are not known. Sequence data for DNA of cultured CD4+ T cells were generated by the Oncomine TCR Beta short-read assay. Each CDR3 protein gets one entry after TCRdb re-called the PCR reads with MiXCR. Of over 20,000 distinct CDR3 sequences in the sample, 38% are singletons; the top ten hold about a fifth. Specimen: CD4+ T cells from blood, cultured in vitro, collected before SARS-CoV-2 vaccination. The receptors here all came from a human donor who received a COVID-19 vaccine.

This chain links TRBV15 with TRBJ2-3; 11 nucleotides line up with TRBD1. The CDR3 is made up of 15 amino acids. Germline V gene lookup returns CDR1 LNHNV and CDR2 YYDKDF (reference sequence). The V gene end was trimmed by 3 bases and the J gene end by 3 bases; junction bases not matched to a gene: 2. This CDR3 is CATSRGQGGTDTQYF. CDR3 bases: TGTGCCACCAGCAGGGGACAGGGGGGAACAGATACGCAGTATTTT.

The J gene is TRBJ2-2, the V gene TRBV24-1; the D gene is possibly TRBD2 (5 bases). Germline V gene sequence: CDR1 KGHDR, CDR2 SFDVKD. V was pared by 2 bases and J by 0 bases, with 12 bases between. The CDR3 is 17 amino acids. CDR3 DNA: TGTGCCACCAGTGATTATCCGGAGGCCGCGAACACCGGGGAGCTGTTTTTT. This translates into CATSDYPEAANTGELFF.

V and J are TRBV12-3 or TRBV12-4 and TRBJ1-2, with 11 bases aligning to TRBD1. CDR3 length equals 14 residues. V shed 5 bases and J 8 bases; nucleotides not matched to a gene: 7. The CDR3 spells CASSPGQGGVGYTF. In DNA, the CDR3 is TGTGCCAGCAGTCCGGGACAGGGGGGTGTAGGCTACACCTTC.